This T cell receptor beta chain was recorded in a study of T cells after somatic rescue of genetic block. Germline V gene sequence: CDR1 SGHVS, CDR2 FNYEAQ. The CDR3 totals 15 residues. Trimming removed 0 bases from V and 7 bases from J, with 15 bases in between. The table came from immunoSEQ multiplex PCR; TCRdb's copy has only in-frame clones and leaves some out. The sample includes 55,000 to 70,000 clones, roughly 90% seen only once; the top ten take about 3%. Sequenced sample: peripheral blood mononuclear cells (PBMCs). The V gene is TRBV7-6, the J gene TRBJ2-5; tentative D call: TRBD2 (5 bases). The clonotype was recovered from a man aged 35-49 years. The chain's CDR3 is CASSLAPPGGGTQYF. The CDR3 bases are TGTGCCAGCAGCTTAGCGCCCCCCGGAGGAGGGACCCAGTACTTC.